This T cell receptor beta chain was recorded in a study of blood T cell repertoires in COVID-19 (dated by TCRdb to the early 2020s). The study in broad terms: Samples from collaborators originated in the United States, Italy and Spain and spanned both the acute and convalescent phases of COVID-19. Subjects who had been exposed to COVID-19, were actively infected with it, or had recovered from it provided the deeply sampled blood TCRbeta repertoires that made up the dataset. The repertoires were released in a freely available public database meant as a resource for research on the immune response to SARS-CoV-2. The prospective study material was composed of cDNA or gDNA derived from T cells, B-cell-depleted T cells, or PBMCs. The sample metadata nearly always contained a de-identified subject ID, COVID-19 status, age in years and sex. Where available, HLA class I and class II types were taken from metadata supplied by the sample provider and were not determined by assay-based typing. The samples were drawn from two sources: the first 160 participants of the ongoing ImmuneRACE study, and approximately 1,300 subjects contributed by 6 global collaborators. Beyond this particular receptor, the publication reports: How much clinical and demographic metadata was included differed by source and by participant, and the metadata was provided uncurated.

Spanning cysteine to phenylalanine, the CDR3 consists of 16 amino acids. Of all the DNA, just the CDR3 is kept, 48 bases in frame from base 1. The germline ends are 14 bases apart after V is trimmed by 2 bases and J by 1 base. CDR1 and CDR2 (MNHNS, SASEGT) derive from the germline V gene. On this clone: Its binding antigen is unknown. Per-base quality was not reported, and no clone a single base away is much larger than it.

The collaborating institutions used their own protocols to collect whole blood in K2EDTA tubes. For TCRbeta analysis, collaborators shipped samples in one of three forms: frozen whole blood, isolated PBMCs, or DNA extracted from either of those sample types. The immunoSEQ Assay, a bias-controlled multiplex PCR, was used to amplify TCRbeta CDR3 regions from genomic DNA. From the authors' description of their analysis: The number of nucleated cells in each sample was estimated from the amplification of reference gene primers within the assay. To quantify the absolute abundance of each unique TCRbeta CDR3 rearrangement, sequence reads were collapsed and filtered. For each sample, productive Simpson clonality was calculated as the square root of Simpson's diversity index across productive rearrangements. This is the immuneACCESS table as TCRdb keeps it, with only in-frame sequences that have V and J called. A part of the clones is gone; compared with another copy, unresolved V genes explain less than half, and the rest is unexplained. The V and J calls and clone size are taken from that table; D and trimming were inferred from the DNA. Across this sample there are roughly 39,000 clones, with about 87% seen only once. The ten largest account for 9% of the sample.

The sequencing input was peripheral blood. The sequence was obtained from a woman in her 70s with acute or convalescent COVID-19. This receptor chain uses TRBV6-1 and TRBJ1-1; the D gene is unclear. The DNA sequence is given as TGTGCCAGCAGTGAAAGTTATGGAGGGAGGAACACTGAAGCTTTCTTT. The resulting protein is CASSESYGGRNTEAFF.